The present TCR beta chain was sequenced within a study of spatial heterogeneity in lung cancer. About the research overall: Consistent detection of more beta-chain than alpha-chain sequences was observed. Matched bulk RNA-seq yielded a T cell transcriptional module score. Counts of TCR transcripts in tumor regions correlated strongly with that score.

Time point: sample taken at primary tumor resection. Whole RNA came from tumor, nontumor lung or frozen PBMC and was sequenced without being sorted. The CDR3 has 15 residues. V was clipped by 0 bases and J by 5 bases, with 10 bases between them. The germline V gene encodes CDR1 SNHLY and CDR2 FYNNEI. TCRdb called the 5' RACE reads again in MiXCR, with one record for every CDR3 protein. The repertoire holds some 3,000 distinct CDR3 sequences, 30% to 35% seen once, with around 12% in the top ten. Sample share makes this clonotype medium-sized. The antigen is undetermined. Study findings and constraints: How many expanded intratumoral alpha and beta TCRs were present tracked the tumor mutation count, which was a count of nonsynonymous mutations.

This chain joins TRBV2 and TRBJ2-2; D call uncertain. The input for sequencing was lung tumor tissue, taken at surgery. The receptor's source is a female donor with early-stage non-small cell lung cancer. CDR3 region: CASSEAPLGTGELFF. DNA for the CDR3: TGTGCCAGCAGTGAAGCCCCCTTAGGGACCGGGGAGCTGTTTTTT.